This TCR beta chain was obtained from a study of shared clonotypes between healthy human individuals. The method was immunoSEQ multiplex PCR; TCRdb's version includes in-frame clones alone and lacks a portion of them. The table has some 680,000 clones, roughly 73% seen once. Notes on this clone: Antigen unknown.

The CDR3 has 14 residues. V was clipped by 6 bases and J by 3 bases, with 15 bases between them. Germline loops: CDR1 MNHNS, CDR2 SASEGT. Both subsets, CD45RA+ naive and CD45RA-negative memory, were split from the CD4+ cells. Study findings and constraints: Clonotype sharing among donors, it was expected, would be affected by sequencing depth. Naive CD4 clonotype sharing across several donors was 4% to 5%.

Source material: memory CD4+ T cells sorted from blood. Subset here: CD45RA-negative fraction. This sequence joins TRBV6-1 and TRBJ2-7; D is tentatively TRBD1 or TRBD2 (5 bases each). The receptor was derived from a woman aged 25 to 39 in good health. The CDR3 spells CASSAEGTNYEQYF. The DNA for the CDR3 is TGTGCCAGCAGCGCAGAGGGGACCAACTACGAGCAGTACTTC.